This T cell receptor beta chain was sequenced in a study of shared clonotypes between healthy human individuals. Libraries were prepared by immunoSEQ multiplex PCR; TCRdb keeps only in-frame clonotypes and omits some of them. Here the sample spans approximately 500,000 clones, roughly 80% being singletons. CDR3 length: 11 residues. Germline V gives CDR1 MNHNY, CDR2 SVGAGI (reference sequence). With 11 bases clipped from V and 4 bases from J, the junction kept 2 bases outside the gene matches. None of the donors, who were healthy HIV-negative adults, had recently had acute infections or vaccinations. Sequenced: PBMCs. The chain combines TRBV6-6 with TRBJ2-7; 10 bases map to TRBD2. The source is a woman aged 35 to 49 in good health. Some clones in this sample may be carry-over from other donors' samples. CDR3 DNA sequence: TGTGCCTCTAGCGGGAGTTACGAGCAGTACTTC. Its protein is CASSGSYEQYF.